The clone carrying this T cell receptor (beta chain) came up many times. The antigen is not known. By quantitative 5'-RACE with molecular barcodes, the TCR beta libraries were made. TCRdb re-analysed the 5' RACE reads in MiXCR, keeping a single row per CDR3 protein. The sample carries more than 150,000 distinct CDR3 sequences, 11% recorded once. This record belongs to a study of CD8 T cells in ankylosing spondylitis. This CDR3 has 13 residues. Trimming left V 4 bases short and J 4 bases short, with 7 bases between. Per germline, CDR1 LGHNA and CDR2 YSLEER. General study results and limits: As for the disease-linked clones, they showed a CD8+ phenotype and occurred at relatively low frequencies in peripheral blood. Reportedly, disease-linked clones are significantly enriched in ankylosing spondylitis patients' matched synovial fluid. A motif in TCR beta, a set of roughly eight highly homologous variants, appeared characteristic of ankylosing spondylitis blood.

The TCR originated in a male donor with ankylosing spondylitis or in good health (not recorded which). Source material: blood, either unsorted or a sorted T cell fraction (not recorded which). This chain joins TRBV4-3 and TRBJ1-4; TRBD1 might be the D (5 bases). As DNA, the CDR3 is TGCGCCAGCAGCCGACAGATTAATGAAAAACTGTTTTTT. Its protein product is CASSRQINEKLFF.